This T cell receptor beta chain was recorded in a study of patients and donors after allogeneic stem cell transplantation. The CDR3 is 12 residues long. Trimming removed 3 bases at V and 3 bases at J, with 7 bases between. CDR1 and CDR2 (germline): GTSNPN, SVGIG (reference sequence). This clonotype was counted only a few times. From the RT-PCR reads, TCRdb called clonotypes with MiXCR, one entry per CDR3 protein. This table has hundreds of thousands of distinct CDR3 sequences, roughly 17% appearing once. The specimen sequenced was blood, either unsorted or a sorted T cell fraction (not recorded which). The TCR comes from a human donor who was either an allogeneic HSCT recipient or a stem cell or donor lymphocyte infusion donor (not recorded which). It is not recorded whose cells these are; they may come from a transplant donor. This chain links TRBV30 with TRBJ2-3; the D is unclear. The DNA for the CDR3 is TGTGCCTGGAGGGCCGTTACAGATACGCAGTATTTT. Its protein is CAWRAVTDTQYF.